This TCR beta chain stems from a study of human T cells and chemical hapten exposure (dated by TCRdb to about 2021). Study-wide context: For sensitization, 2% DPC in acetone was applied to a roughly 2 cm by roughly 2 cm area of upper inner arm skin. Weekly therapeutic DPC doses were additionally applied to the scalp of patients throughout the approximately 25-week study period. Patch testing was done on the upper back using Finn chambers containing 0.01% DPC, and results were scored after 6 days according to International Contact Dermatitis Research Group standards. Alopecia areata with under or over 50% scalp involvement, alopecia totalis and alopecia universalis were represented in the patient cohort, which was mostly female. Libraries were pooled for sequencing, and per-sample TCR yields varied mainly because of small differences in library volumes within the pool. The study tracked peripheral blood TCR repertoire changes in vivo during primary and secondary sensitization to the hapten diphenylcyclopropenone (DPC) in alopecia patients. Blood samples were taken from patients before sensitization (week 0) and at 2, 6 and about 24 weeks after DPC sensitization. Blood for TCR sequencing was provided by twenty-nine alopecia patients at one to four time points (pre-sensitization, 2, 6 and 24 weeks). Summary of the overall study and its limitations: The number of TCRs above 1 in 1000 frequency did not change with DPC sensitization; there was no evidence of global repertoire structure alterations. Because every patient had alopecia, a presumed autoimmune disease, the patients' immune response might differ from that of healthy individuals. After repeated subsampling, the strength of the expansion versus patch-test correlation and the threshold at which it became significant changed. Significantly more large CDR3 similarity clusters were formed by expanded TCRs than by pre-sensitization or healthy control sets, consistent with antigen-driven responses. A positive correlation was found between the number of PT1 expanded TCRs and patch test score, with significance reached at thresholds 8, 16 and 32 but not 4.

Receptors were amplified or captured by RACE. Sequencing was performed on a NextSeq 500. During library preparation, unique molecular identifiers were attached to individual cDNA molecules so that TCRs could be counted in a quantitative, reproducible way. For every blood RNA sample, sequencing covered both the TCR alpha and TCR beta chains. The authors' pipeline ran thus. A median of approximately 100,000 TCRs per sample was observed, with a range of about 23,224 to 750,000. The Decombinator software suite was used to annotate V, J and CDR3 in the TCR reads. For the PS versus PT1 abundance plots, all samples were subsampled to the same number of TCRs (28,000). TCRs were defined as expanded if absent before sensitization and observed at least eight times at the 2-week time point. TCRdb took the public reads, trimmed them with fastp at Q25, ran MiXCR for clone calling and kept in-frame beta chains. Each CDR3 protein gets just one entry, which takes the most common genes and DNA from the rows behind it. These V and J calls originate from TCRdb's pipeline instead of the authors' own analysis. In all, the sample holds 200,000 to 300,000 distinct CDR3 sequences, and 7.5% to 9% of those were seen once. The top ten clones comprise 2.3% of the sample.

With respect to this clonotype: Its antigen has not been determined. Base-call qualities are not available, and no considerably larger clone is one nucleotide away.

The sample's time point label, decoded: pre-sensitization, week 0. Read against the paper, the sample's treatment or condition label means: therapeutic diphenylcyclopropenone sensitization with weekly scalp DPC. Blood at each patch-test visit was drawn before the patch test was applied. Eligible patients were aged 18 to 70, diagnosed with alopecia, deemed suitable for DPC therapy, and excluded if pregnant. Total RNA was extracted from unfractionated whole blood collected in Tempus Blood RNA tubes. Spanning cysteine to phenylalanine, the CDR3 consists of 11 amino acids. Only the CDR3 DNA is retained, 33 bases long and in frame from the first base. The germline V gene provides CDR1 SQVTM and CDR2 ANQGSEA. V is reduced by 2 bases and J by 3 bases, leaving a spacing of 5 bases between them.

The receptor was isolated from a woman in her 40s with alopecia areata. Some clones in this sample may be carry-over from other donors' samples. The chain couples TRBV29-1 to TRBJ2-7; confidence is insufficient to name the D gene. Material: whole blood, obtained in connection with sensitization to the hapten diphenylcyclopropenone (DPC). For the CDR3, the sequence is CSVEKDYEQYF. The DNA reads as follows: TGCAGCGTTGAAAAGGACTACGAGCAGTACTTC.